The 13 T cell receptor beta chains below all came from one sample that was sequenced in a study of CD8+ T cells in alopecia areata. As to treatment: oral pan-JAK inhibitor, 5-10 mg twice daily. TCR sequencing used cDNA made by reverse transcription of extracted RNA. Profiling relied on immunoSEQ multiplex PCR, and the TCRdb table lists in-frame clones only, not all of them. The table has roughly 110,000 clones, about four fifths seen once; the top ten hold less than 30%. The sample here was CD8+ T cells sorted from blood, taken at week 24, from a patient treated with tofacitinib. The origin of the receptors is a human donor with alopecia areata.

The chain has TRBV4-3 and TRBJ1-3; 8 nucleotides line up with TRBD1. Germline V gene data show CDR1 as LGHNA and CDR2 as YSLEER. This CDR3 is 16 amino acids long. The V gene end was trimmed by 0 bases and the J gene end by 5 bases; junction bases not matched to a gene: 6. CDR3 DNA: TGCGCCAGCAGCCAAGATCTTGACAGGGGACGAAACACCATATATTTT. Its translation is CASSQDLDRGRNTIYF.

This chain joins TRBV6-6 and TRBJ2-5; 7 bases match TRBD1. V lost 5 bases to trimming and J lost 2 bases; unmatched junction nucleotides: 8. CDR3 length: 15 amino acids. Germline assignment: CDR1 MNHNY and CDR2 SVGAGI (reference sequence). CDR3 in DNA: TGTGCCAGCAGTCGCAGGTCGGGACAGCAAGAGACCCAGTACTTC. Translated, it gives CASSRRSGQQETQYF.

Worth noting for this clone: Other DNA variants within this sample encode the same CDR3. For the CDR3, the DNA is TGCGCCAGCAGCCAAAGACAGGGCTACGAGCAGTACTTC. Residues: CASSQRQGYEQYF. The chain joins TRBV4-1 to TRBJ2-7, with 7 bases fitting TRBD1. This CDR3 region has 13 residues. V lost 2 bases and J lost 3; bases outside the gene matches: 1. In germline, CDR1 is MGHRA, CDR2 YSYEKL.

The rearrangement links TRBV10-3 to TRBJ2-3, with a possible D match to TRBD1 (5 bases). V lost 2 bases and J lost 3, with 18 bases in between. The germline V gene has CDR1 ENHRY and CDR2 SYGVKD. The CDR3 covers 17 residues. CDR3 loop: CAISEGAGRTLTDTQYF. CDR3 DNA: TGTGCCATCAGTGAGGGGGCCGGACGCACGCTAACAGATACGCAGTATTTT.

In regard to this clone: Other DNA sequences in the sample encode the same CDR3. This rearrangement joins TRBV4-2 to TRBJ2-5, with TRBD2 matching over 7 bases. From germline, CDR1 is LGHNA and CDR2 YNFKEQ. V lost 0 bases and J lost 2; bases outside the gene matches: 6. The CDR3 has 16 residues. CDR3 sequence: CASSQEGSGAQETQYF. CDR3 DNA: TGTGCCAGCAGCCAAGAGGGCAGCGGGGCACAAGAGACCCAGTACTTC.

This clone was observed a few times. The genes are TRBV7-9 and TRBJ2-7; 7 bases are a match to TRBD1. Germline lookup yields CDR1 SEHNR and CDR2 FQNEAQ (reference sequence). Trimming at V came to 5 bases and at J to 0 bases, leaving 4 bases not matched to a gene. This CDR3 contains 14 residues. The CDR3: CASSPPGGSYEQYF. CDR3 DNA sequence: TGTGCCAGCAGCCCCCCAGGGGGCTCCTACGAGCAGTACTTC.

The genes are TRBV10-3 and TRBJ2-1, with 8 bases fitting TRBD2. This CDR3 has 14 amino acids. The J segment lost 4 bases and the V segment lost 10 bases, leaving 9 bases of the junction unmatched. Germline lookup yields CDR1 ENHRY and CDR2 SYGVKD. The CDR3: CATHGLAGYNEQFF. The CDR3 DNA follows: TGTGCCACCCATGGCCTAGCGGGTTACAATGAGCAGTTCTTC.

This chain joins TRBV10-1 and TRBJ1-4; the D is unclear. In germline, CDR1 is WNHNN, CDR2 SYGVQD (reference sequence). V gave up 8 bases and J gave up 4 bases, with 11 bases separating them. This CDR3 is 13 amino acids long. CDR3 amino acids: CASGGWGNEKLFF. The CDR3, as DNA: TGCGCCAGCGGCGGTTGGGGTAATGAAAAACTGTTTTTT.

This clone was recorded only once. The J gene is TRBJ2-7, the V gene TRBV7-2, with D possibly matching TRBD2 (5 bases). V shed 7 bases and J shed 1 base, with 17 bases lying between them. Germline V gives CDR1 SGHTA, CDR2 FQGNSA. This CDR3 contains 15 residues. The CDR3 is CASTRWGEFSYEQYF. Here the CDR3 DNA reads TGTGCCAGCACCAGATGGGGAGAGTTTTCCTACGAGCAGTACTTC.

This sequence joins TRBV7-9 and TRBJ2-3; possible D gene TRBD1, 6 bases. V lost 4 bases and J lost 0, with 11 bases in between. This CDR3 has 15 amino acids. Germline CDR1 reads SEHNR; CDR2 reads FQNEAQ (reference sequence). CDR3 loop: CASSSRQESTDTQYF. In DNA form, the CDR3 reads TGTGCCAGCAGCTCCAGACAGGAAAGCACAGATACGCAGTATTTT. Variable domain in full (rest from reference TRBV7-9 and TRBJ2-3): DTGVSQNPRHKITKRGQNVTFRCDPISEHNRLYWYRQTLGQGPEFLTYFQNEAQLEKSRLLSDRFSAERPKGSFSTLEIQRTEQGDSAMYLCASSSRQESTDTQYFGPGTRLTVL.

The chain recombines TRBV4-1 with TRBJ2-3; D is unresolved. V was shortened by 0 bases and J by 5 bases, with 3 bases between the two germline ends. The CDR3 is 12 residues long. Germline CDR1 is MGHRA and CDR2 is YSYEKL. The CDR3 coding sequence is TGCGCCAGCAGCCAAGAAGTAGATACGCAGTATTTT. This gives the protein CASSQEVDTQYF.

This chain links TRBV6-1 with TRBJ2-3; the match to TRBD1 covers 7 bases. CDR3 length: 15 residues. CDR1 and CDR2 from the germline V gene are MNHNS and SASEGT. J lost 1 base, V lost 10 bases, and 11 bases had no gene match. In nucleotides, the CDR3 is TGTGCCACAGAAAAAGGACAGGCGGGCACAGATACGCAGTATTTT. Encoded protein: CATEKGQAGTDTQYF.

This clone has only a few counts. The rearrangement links TRBV29-1 to TRBJ2-5; unclear D gene. CDR3 size: 15 residues. Germline-derived CDR1 and CDR2 are SQVTM and ANQGSEA. V shed 0 bases and J shed 2 bases, with 13 bases lying between them. The CDR3 coding sequence is TGCAGCGTTGAAGATGGATACAGTTGGCAAGAGACCCAGTACTTC. It codes for CSVEDGYSWQETQYF.